The entry below gives a single T cell receptor (beta chain) sequence along with its context. Its antigen is not known. The assay was immunoSEQ multiplex PCR, and TCRdb's table has in-frame clones only and misses some. Here the sample spans about 20,000 clones, 83% being singletons. The data originate from a study of CD4+ T cells in melanoma. General study results and limits: CD8+ T cell, macrophage and B cell function reportedly correlated with neoantigen-specific CD4+ T cells. Diverse differentiation states were reported for melanoma neoantigen-specific CD4+ T cells.

Trimming took 2 bases from V and 0 from J, leaving 7 bases between them. CDR1 is ENHRY, CDR2 SYGVKD, per germline. The CDR3 totals 14 residues. The chain has TRBV10-3 and TRBJ1-2; D is undetermined. The sequence was collected from a human donor with melanoma. The sequenced sample consisted of cells from a culture (not recorded whether cultured in vitro). CDR3 DNA sequence: TGTGCCATCAGTGAGCCGGGATCTAACTATGGCTACACCTTC. It translates to CAISEPGSNYGYTF.